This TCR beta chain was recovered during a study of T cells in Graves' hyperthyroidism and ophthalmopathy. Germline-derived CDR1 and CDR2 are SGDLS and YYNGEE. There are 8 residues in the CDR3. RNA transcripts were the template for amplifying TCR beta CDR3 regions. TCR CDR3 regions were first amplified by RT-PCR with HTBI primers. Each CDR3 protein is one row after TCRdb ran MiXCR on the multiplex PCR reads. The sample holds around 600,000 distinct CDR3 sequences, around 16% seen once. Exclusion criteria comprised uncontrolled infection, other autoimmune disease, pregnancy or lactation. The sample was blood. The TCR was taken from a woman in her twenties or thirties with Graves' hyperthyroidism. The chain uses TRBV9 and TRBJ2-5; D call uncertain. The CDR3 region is CVPETQYF. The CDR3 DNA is TGTGTGCCGGAGACCCAGTACTTC.